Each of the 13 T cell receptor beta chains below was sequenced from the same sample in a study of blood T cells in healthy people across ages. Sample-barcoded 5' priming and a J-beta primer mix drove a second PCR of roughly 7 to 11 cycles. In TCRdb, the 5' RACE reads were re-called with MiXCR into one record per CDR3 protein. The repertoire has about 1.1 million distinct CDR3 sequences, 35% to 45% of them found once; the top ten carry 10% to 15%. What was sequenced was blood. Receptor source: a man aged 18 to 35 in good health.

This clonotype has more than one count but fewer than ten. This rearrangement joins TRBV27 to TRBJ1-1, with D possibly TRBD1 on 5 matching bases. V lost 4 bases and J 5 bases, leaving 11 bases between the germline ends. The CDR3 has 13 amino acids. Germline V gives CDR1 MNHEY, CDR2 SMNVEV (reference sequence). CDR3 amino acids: CASSWGERTEAFF. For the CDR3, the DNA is TGTGCCAGCAGTTGGGGCGAGAGGACTGAAGCTTTCTTT.

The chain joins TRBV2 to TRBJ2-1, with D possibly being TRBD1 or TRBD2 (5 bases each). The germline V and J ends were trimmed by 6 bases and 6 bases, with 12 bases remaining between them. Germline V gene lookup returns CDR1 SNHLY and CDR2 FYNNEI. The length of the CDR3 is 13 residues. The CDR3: CASSGTLTNEQFF. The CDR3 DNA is TGTGCCAGCAGCGGGACCTTAACCAATGAGCAGTTCTTC.

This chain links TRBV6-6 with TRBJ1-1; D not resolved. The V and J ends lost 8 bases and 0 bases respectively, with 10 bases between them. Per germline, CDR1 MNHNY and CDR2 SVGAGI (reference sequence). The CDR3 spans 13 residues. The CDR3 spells CASGFNVNTEAFF. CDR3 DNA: TGTGCCAGCGGCTTCAACGTGAACACTGAAGCTTTCTTT.

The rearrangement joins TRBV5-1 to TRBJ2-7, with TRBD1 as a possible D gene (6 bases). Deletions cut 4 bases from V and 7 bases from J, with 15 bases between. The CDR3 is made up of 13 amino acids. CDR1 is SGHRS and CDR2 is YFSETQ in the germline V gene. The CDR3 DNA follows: TGCGCCAGCAGCCCCAGGGGAGAAAGGGAGCAGTACTTC. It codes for CASSPRGEREQYF. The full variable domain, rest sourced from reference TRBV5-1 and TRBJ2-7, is KAGVTQTPRYLIKTRGQQVTLSCSPISGHRSVSWYQQTPGQGLQFLFEYFSETQRNKGNFPGRFSGRQFSNSRSEMNVSTLELGDSALYLCASSPRGEREQYFGPGTRLTVT.

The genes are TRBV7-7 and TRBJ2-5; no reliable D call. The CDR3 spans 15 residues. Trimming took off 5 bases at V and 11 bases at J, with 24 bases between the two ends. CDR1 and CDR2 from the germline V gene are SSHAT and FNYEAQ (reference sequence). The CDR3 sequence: CASSVGSGSQNEQYF. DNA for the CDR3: TGTGCCAGCAGCGTGGGATCCGGGTCTCAGAATGAGCAGTACTTC. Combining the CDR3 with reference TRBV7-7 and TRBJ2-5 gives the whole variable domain GAGVSQSPRYKVTKRGQDVTLRCDPISSHATLYWYQQALGQGPEFLTYFNYEAQPDKSGLPSDRFSAERPEGSISTLTIQRTEQRDSAMYRCASSVGSGSQNEQYFGPGTRLLVL.

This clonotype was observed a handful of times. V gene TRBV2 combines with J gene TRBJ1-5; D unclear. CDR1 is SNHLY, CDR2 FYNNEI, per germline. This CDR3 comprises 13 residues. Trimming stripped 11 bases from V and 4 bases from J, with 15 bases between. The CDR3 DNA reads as TGTGCCCAGCAAGCGAGTCTTAATCAGCCCCAGCATTTT. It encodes CAQQASLNQPQHF.

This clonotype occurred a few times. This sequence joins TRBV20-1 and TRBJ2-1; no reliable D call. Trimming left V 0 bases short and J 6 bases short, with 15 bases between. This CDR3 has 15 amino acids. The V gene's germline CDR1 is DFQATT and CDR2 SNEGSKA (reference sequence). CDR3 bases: TGCAGTGCTAGAGATCCAGTTAGAGGTCTCAATGAGCAGTTCTTC. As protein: CSARDPVRGLNEQFF.

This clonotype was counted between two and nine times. CDR3: CASSEDSFNQPQHF. The CDR3 DNA sequence: TGCGCCAGCAGCGAGGACAGCTTCAATCAGCCCCAGCATTTT. This chain connects TRBV5-1 to TRBJ1-5, with D perhaps TRBD1 (6 bases). The CDR3 sequence is 14 residues long. From germline, CDR1 is SGHRS and CDR2 YFSETQ. The ends were cut back, 4 bases at V and 3 bases at J, with 11 bases in the middle.

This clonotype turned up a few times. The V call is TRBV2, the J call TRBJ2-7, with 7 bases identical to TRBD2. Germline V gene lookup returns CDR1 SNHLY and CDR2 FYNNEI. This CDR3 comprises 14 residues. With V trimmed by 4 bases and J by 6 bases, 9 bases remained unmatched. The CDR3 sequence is CASSVELAVIEQYF. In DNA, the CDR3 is TGTGCCAGCAGTGTGGAGCTAGCGGTTATCGAGCAGTACTTC. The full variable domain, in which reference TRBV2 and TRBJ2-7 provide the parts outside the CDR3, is EPEVTQTPSHQVTQMGQEVILRCVPISNHLYFYWYRQILGQKVEFLVSFYNNEISEKSEIFDDQFSVERPDGSNFTLKIRSTKLEDSAMYFCASSVELAVIEQYFGPGTRLTVT.

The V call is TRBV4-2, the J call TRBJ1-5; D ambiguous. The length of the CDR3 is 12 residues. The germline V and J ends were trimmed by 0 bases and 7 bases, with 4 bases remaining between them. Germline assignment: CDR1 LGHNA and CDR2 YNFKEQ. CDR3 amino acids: CASSQDSQPQHF. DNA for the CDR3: TGTGCCAGCAGCCAAGATTCCCAGCCCCAGCATTTT.

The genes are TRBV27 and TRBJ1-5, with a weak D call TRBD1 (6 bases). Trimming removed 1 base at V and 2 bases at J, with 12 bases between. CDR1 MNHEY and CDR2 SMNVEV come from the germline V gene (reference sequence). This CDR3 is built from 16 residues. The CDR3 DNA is TGTGCCAGCAGTTTATTTGGGGGGCTTGGCAATCAGCCCCAGCATTTT. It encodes CASSLFGGLGNQPQHF.

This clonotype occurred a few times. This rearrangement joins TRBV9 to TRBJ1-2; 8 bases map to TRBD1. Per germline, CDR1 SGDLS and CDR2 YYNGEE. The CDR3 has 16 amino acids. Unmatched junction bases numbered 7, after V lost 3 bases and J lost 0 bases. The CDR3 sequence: CASSDRTGKTNYGYTF. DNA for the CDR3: TGTGCCAGCAGCGATAGGACAGGGAAGACTAACTATGGCTACACCTTC.

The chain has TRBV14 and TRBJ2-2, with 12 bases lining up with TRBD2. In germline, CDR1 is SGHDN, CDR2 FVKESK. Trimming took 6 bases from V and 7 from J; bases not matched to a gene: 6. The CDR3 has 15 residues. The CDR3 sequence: CASSQLAGGVGELFF. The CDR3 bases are TGTGCCAGCAGTCAACTAGCGGGGGGAGTCGGGGAGCTGTTTTTT.